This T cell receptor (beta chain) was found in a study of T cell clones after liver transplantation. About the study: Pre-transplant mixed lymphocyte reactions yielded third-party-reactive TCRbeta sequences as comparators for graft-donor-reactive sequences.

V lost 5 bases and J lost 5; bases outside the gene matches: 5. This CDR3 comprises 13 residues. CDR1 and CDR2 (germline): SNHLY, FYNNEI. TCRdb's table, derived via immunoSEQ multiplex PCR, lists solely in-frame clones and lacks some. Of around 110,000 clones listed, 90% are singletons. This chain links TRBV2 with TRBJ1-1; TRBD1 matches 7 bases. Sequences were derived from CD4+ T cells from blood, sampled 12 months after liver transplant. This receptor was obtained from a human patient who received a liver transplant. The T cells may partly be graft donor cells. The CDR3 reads CASSPDRATEAFF. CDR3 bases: TGTGCCAGCAGTCCCGACAGGGCGACTGAAGCTTTCTTT.